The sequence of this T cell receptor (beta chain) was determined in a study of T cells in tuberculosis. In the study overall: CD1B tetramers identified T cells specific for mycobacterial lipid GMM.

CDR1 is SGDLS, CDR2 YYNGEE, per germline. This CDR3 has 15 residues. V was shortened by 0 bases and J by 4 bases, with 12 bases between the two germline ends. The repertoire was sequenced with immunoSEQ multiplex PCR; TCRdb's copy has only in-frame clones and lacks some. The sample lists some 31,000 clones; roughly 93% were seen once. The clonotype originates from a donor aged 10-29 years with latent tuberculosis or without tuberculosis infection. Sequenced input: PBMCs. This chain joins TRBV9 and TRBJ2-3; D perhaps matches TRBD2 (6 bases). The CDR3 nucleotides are TGTGCCAGCAGCGTAGATGGGGGACTCGCAGATACGCAGTATTTT. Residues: CASSVDGGLADTQYF.